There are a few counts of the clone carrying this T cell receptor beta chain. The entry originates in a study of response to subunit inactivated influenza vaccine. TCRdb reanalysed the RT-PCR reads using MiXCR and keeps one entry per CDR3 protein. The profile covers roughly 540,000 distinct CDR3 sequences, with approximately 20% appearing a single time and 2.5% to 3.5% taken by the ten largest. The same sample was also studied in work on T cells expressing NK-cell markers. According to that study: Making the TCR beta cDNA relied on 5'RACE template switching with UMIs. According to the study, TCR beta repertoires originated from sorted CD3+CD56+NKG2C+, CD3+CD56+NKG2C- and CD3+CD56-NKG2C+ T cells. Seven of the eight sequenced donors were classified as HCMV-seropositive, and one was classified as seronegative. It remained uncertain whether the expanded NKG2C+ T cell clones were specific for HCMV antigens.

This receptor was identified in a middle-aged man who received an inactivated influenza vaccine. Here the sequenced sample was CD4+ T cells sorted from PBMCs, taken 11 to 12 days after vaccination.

The CDR3 protein is CSARDSGTVSSYEQYF. Here the CDR3 DNA reads TGCAGTGCTAGAGATAGCGGGACAGTATCCTCCTACGAGCAGTACTTC. The J gene is TRBJ2-7, the V gene TRBV20-1, with a weak D call TRBD2 (8 bases). The CDR3 extends over 16 amino acids. Trimming took off 0 bases at V and 0 bases at J, with 15 bases between the two ends. Germline-derived CDR1 and CDR2 are DFQATT and SNEGSKA (reference sequence).